This is a list of T cell receptor beta chains from one sample in a study of control samples from healthy donors and cancer patients. Profiled with immunoSEQ multiplex PCR; TCRdb holds only in-frame clones, not every one. The sample yields about 150,000 clones, about 94% seen once. The sample taken for sequencing was blood. The receptor source for this set is a man in his fifties or sixties in good health. Each CDR3 is given with its conserved first and last residue. D genes are given only for firm matches. A row's size may be missing; if present it is once, few, many or a size class.

CDR3nt: TGCGCCAGCAGCTCCACTAGCGCCAATGTGGAGTACAATGAGCAGTTCTTC
CDR3aa: CASSSTSANVEYNEQFF
v_gene: TRBV5-1
abundance: NA
j_gene: TRBJ2-1
d_gene: TRBD2

CDR3nt: TGTGCCAGCAGTTACGGGGGGGCGAACACTGAAGCTTTCTTT
CDR3aa: CASSYGGANTEAFF
v_gene: TRBV6-5
abundance: NA
j_gene: TRBJ1-1
d_gene: NA

CDR3nt: TGTGCCAGCAGGGGGACTAGCGAGCCCTACGAGCAGTACTTC
CDR3aa: CASRGTSEPYEQYF
v_gene: TRBV6-6
abundance: NA
j_gene: TRBJ2-7
d_gene: TRBD2

CDR3nt: TGTGCCAGCAGCGTAGCACTAGCGGGAGTTAGTGAGCAGTTCTTC
CDR3aa: CASSVALAGVSEQFF
v_gene: TRBV9
abundance: NA
j_gene: TRBJ2-1
d_gene: TRBD2

CDR3nt: TGTGCCAGCAGCTTAGCCGGAACTCAAGATACGCAGTATTTT
CDR3aa: CASSLAGTQDTQYF
v_gene: TRBV7-9
abundance: once
j_gene: TRBJ2-3
d_gene: NA

CDR3nt: TGTGCCAGCAGCTTAGGGCAGACCTACGAGCAGTACTTC
CDR3aa: CASSLGQTYEQYF
v_gene: TRBV11-2
abundance: NA
j_gene: TRBJ2-7
d_gene: NA

CDR3nt: TGTGCCACCAGCAGAGTTGGTGGTGCATTAGATACGCAGTATTTT
CDR3aa: CATSRVGGALDTQYF
v_gene: TRBV15
abundance: NA
j_gene: TRBJ2-3
d_gene: NA

CDR3nt: TGTGCCAGTAGTATAGAAGGCGGTAAAGCCCAGTACTTC
CDR3aa: CASSIEGGKAQYF
v_gene: TRBV19
abundance: NA
j_gene: TRBJ2-5
d_gene: NA

CDR3nt: TGTGCCAGCAGCTTGAGCCGGTATAATTCACCCCTCCACTTT
CDR3aa: CASSLSRYNSPLHF
v_gene: TRBV5-8
abundance: once
j_gene: TRBJ1-6
d_gene: NA

CDR3nt: TGTGCCAGCAGCCCCTTGTTCGGGAACTCCTACGAGCAGTACTTC
CDR3aa: CASSPLFGNSYEQYF
v_gene: TRBV7-9
abundance: NA
j_gene: TRBJ2-7
d_gene: NA

CDR3nt: TGTGCCAGCAGTGGCCGGACGGGGGTAGGGGCTGATCAGCCCCAGCATTTT
CDR3aa: CASSGRTGVGADQPQHF
v_gene: TRBV6-1
abundance: NA
j_gene: TRBJ1-5
d_gene: NA

CDR3nt: TGTGCCAGCAGCTTAGACCTCAACGACGGGACCCAGTACTTC
CDR3aa: CASSLDLNDGTQYF
v_gene: TRBV11-2
abundance: NA
j_gene: TRBJ2-5
d_gene: NA

CDR3nt: TGTGCCAGCAGCCAAGGTGGGGCGGGACTAGCTGAGACCCAGTACTTC
CDR3aa: CASSQGGAGLAETQYF
v_gene: TRBV4-2
abundance: NA
j_gene: TRBJ2-5
d_gene: TRBD2

CDR3nt: TGTGCCATCAGTGAGTCGACGGCGCGGGGATACAATGAGCAGTTCTTC
CDR3aa: CAISESTARGYNEQFF
v_gene: TRBV10-3
abundance: NA
j_gene: TRBJ2-1
d_gene: NA

CDR3nt: TGTGCCAGCAGCCAACAAGACAGGGCTAACTATGGCTACACCTTC
CDR3aa: CASSQQDRANYGYTF
v_gene: TRBV6-6
abundance: NA
j_gene: TRBJ1-2
d_gene: TRBD1

CDR3nt: TGTGCCATCAGTGAGTCCGGAGGTGGGGGGACCCCCTACGAGCAGTACTTC
CDR3aa: CAISESGGGGTPYEQYF
v_gene: TRBV10-3
abundance: NA
j_gene: TRBJ2-7
d_gene: NA

CDR3nt: TGTGCCAGCAGCCGGCGCGTTAACCAAGAGACCCAGTACTTC
CDR3aa: CASSRRVNQETQYF
v_gene: TRBV11-2
abundance: NA
j_gene: TRBJ2-5
d_gene: NA

CDR3nt: TGTGCCAGCAGCGCCCCGGGACTCTACAATGAGCAGTTCTTC
CDR3aa: CASSAPGLYNEQFF
v_gene: TRBV11-3
abundance: NA
j_gene: TRBJ2-1
d_gene: NA

CDR3nt: TGTGCCAGCAGTGGTGGCGGGGCCACAGATACGCAGTATTTT
CDR3aa: CASSGGGATDTQYF
v_gene: TRBV9
abundance: NA
j_gene: TRBJ2-3
d_gene: NA

CDR3nt: TGTGCCAGCAGTTACTACAGGGAGGGCCAAGCTTTCTTT
CDR3aa: CASSYYREGQAFF
v_gene: TRBV6-5
abundance: NA
j_gene: TRBJ1-1
d_gene: NA

CDR3nt: TGCGCCAGCAGCTTGGGTGGTAGCATGGGATCTGATACGCAGTATTTT
CDR3aa: CASSLGGSMGSDTQYF
v_gene: TRBV5-1
abundance: once
j_gene: TRBJ2-3
d_gene: NA

CDR3nt: TGTGCCAGCAGAGTAGGCGGGAGAAATACGCAGTATTTT
CDR3aa: CASRVGGRNTQYF
v_gene: TRBV6-5
abundance: NA
j_gene: TRBJ2-3
d_gene: TRBD2

CDR3nt: TGTGCCAGCTCGGGGAAAATCTCTGGAAACACCATATATTTT
CDR3aa: CASSGKISGNTIYF
v_gene: TRBV28
abundance: few
j_gene: TRBJ1-3
d_gene: NA

CDR3nt: TGTGCCAGCAGCCCGCGGGGGACATGGGCCAATGAGCAGTTCTTC
CDR3aa: CASSPRGTWANEQFF
v_gene: TRBV11-3
abundance: NA
j_gene: TRBJ2-1
d_gene: NA

CDR3nt: TGTGCCAGCAGCCCGGGGGCGGGCACAGATACGCAGTATTTT
CDR3aa: CASSPGAGTDTQYF
v_gene: TRBV7-9
abundance: NA
j_gene: TRBJ2-3
d_gene: NA

CDR3nt: TGTGCCAGCATTAGAGGGACAGGGTACTACGAGCAGTACTTC
CDR3aa: CASIRGTGYYEQYF
v_gene: TRBV6-6
abundance: NA
j_gene: TRBJ2-7
d_gene: TRBD1